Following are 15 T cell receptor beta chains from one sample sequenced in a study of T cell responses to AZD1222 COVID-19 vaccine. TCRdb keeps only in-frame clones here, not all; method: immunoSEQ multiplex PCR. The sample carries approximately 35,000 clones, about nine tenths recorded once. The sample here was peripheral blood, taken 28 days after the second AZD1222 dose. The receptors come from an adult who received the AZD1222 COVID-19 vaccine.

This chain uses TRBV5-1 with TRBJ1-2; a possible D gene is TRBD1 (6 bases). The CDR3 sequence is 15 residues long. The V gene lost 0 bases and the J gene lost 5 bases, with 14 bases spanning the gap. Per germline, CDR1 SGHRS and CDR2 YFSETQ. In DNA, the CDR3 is TGCGCCAGCAGCTTGGTCATGGGGGCACCTTATGGCTACACCTTC. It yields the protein CASSLVMGAPYGYTF.

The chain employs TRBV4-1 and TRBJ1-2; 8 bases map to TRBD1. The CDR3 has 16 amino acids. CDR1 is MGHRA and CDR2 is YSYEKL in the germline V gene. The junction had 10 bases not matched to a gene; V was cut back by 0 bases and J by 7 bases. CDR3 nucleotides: TGCGCCAGCAGCCAAGAGTCGGGCAGGGGGCCGGTTGGCTACACCTTC. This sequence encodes CASSQESGRGPVGYTF.

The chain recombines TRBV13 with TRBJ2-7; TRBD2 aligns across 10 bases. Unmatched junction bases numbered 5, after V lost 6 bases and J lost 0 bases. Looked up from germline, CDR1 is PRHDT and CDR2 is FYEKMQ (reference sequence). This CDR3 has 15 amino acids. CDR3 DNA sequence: TGTGCCAGCAGTCATCTAGCGGGAGCCTCCTACGAGCAGTACTTC. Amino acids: CASSHLAGASYEQYF.

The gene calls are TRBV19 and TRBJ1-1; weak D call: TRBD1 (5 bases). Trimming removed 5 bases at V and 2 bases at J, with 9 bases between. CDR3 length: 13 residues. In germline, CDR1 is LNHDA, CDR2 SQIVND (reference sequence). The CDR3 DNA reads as TGTGCCAGTAGTTCCGGACACAACACTGAAGCTTTCTTT. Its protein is CASSSGHNTEAFF.

The DNA of the CDR3 is TGCGCCAGCAGCCCTCTGAGGGTTTCTAATGAAAAACTGTTTTTT. Encoded protein: CASSPLRVSNEKLFF. The chain links TRBV4-1 to TRBJ1-4; no clear D. Trimming stripped 4 bases from V and 3 bases from J, with 12 bases between. The CDR3 has 15 residues. In germline, CDR1 is MGHRA, CDR2 YSYEKL.

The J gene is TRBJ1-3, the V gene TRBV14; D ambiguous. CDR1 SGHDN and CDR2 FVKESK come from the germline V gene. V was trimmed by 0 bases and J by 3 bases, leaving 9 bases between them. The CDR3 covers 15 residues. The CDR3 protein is CASSQDGQVGNTIYF. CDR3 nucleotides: TGTGCCAGCAGCCAAGATGGGCAGGTTGGAAACACCATATATTTT.

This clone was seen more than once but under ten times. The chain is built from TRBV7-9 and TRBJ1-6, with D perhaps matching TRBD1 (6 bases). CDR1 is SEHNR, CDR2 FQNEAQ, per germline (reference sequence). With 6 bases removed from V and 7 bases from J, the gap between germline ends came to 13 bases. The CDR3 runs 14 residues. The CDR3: CASRYWTDNSPLHF. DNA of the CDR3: TGTGCCAGCAGGTATTGGACAGACAATTCACCCCTCCACTTT.

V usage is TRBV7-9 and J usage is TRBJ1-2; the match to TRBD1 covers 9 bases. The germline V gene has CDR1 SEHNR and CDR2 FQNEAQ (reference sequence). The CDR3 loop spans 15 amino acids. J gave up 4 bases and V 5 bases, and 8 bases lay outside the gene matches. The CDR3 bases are TGTGCCAGCAGCAAAACAGGGGGCGAAGGCTATGGCTACACCTTC. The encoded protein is CASSKTGGEGYGYTF.

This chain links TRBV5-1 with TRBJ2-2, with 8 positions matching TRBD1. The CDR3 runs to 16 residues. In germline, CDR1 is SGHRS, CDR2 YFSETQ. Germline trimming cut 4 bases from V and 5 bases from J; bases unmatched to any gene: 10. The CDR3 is CASSLDRGRSTGELFF. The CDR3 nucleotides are TGCGCCAGCAGCCTCGACAGGGGACGGAGTACCGGGGAGCTGTTTTTT.

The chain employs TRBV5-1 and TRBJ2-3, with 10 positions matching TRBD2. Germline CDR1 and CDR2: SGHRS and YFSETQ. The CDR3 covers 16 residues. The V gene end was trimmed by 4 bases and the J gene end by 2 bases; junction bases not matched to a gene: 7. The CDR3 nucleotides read TGCGCCAGCAGCAGGAGCGGGGGGGCCGACACAGATACGCAGTATTTT. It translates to CASSRSGGADTDTQYF.

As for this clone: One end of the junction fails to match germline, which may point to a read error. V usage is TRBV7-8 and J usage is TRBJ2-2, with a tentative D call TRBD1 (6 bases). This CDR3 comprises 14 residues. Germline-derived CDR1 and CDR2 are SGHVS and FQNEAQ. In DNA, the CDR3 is TGTGCCAGCAGTTTAGGGGGTAACACCGGGGAGCTGTTTTTT. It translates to CASSLGGNTGELFF.

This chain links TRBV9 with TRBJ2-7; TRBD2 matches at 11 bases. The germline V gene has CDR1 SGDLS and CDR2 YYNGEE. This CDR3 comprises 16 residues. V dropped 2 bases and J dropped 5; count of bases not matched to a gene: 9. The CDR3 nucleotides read TGTGCCAGCAGCGTTGGGACTAGCGGTGGGCAGAACGAGCAGTACTTC. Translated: CASSVGTSGGQNEQYF.

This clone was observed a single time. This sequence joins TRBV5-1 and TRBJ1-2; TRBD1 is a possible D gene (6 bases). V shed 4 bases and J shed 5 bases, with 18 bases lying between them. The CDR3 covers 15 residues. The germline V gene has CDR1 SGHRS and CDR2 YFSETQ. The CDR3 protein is CASSPSSGGEYGYTF. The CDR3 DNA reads TGCGCCAGCAGCCCCTCCTCGGGGGGCGAGTATGGCTACACCTTC.

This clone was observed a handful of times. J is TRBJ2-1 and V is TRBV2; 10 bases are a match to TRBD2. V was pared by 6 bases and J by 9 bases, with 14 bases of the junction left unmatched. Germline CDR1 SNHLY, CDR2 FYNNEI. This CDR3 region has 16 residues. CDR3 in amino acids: CASSSASGRSGGEQFF. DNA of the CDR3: TGTGCCAGCAGCAGCGCTAGCGGGAGAAGTGGTGGTGAGCAGTTCTTC.

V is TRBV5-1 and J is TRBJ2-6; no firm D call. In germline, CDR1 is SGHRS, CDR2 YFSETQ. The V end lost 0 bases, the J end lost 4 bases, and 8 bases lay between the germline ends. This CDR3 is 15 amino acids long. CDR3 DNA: TGCGCCAGCAGCTTGGAGGCGCGGGGGGCCAACGTCCTGACTTTC. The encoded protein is CASSLEARGANVLTF.